The 12 T cell receptor beta chains in this list originate from one sample, sequenced in a study of vaccination and CD4 T cells after COVID-19. Stated treatment: roughly nine-day PBMC culture with coronavirus spike peptide pools or control peptides (ViraFEST assay). The study sequenced cultured CD4+ T cell DNA using the Oncomine TCR Beta short-read assay. One entry per CDR3 protein results from TCRdb running MiXCR on the PCR reads. The sample consists of about 15,000 distinct CDR3 sequences, around 53% of them appearing once. The antigens for these receptors are not known. Sequenced: CD4+ T cells from blood, cultured in vitro. The source of these receptors is a human donor who had recovered from COVID-19.

This sequence joins TRBV20-1 and TRBJ1-2; possible D gene TRBD1, 6 bases. Between the trimmed V and J ends, which lost 6 bases and 4 bases, there was a span of 21 bases. Per germline, CDR1 DFQATT and CDR2 SNEGSKA (reference sequence). The CDR3 runs to 15 residues. CDR3 sequence: CSAYKESTGSYGYTF. The CDR3 DNA is TGCAGTGCCTATAAAGAAAGTACAGGGTCCTATGGCTACACCTTC.

The sample holds a few counts of this clonotype. The rearrangement uses TRBV2 and TRBJ2-7; D gene ambiguous. Germline CDR1 and CDR2: SNHLY and FYNNEI. The ends were cut back, 8 bases at V and 1 base at J, with 12 bases in the middle. This CDR3 contains 13 residues. The DNA for the CDR3 is TGTGCCAGCCACCTGACTTGGTCCTACGAGCAGTACTTC. Encoded protein: CASHLTWSYEQYF.

The rearrangement links TRBV20-1 to TRBJ1-2; 10 bases map to TRBD1. This CDR3 is built from 14 residues. Germline V gene lookup returns CDR1 DFQATT and CDR2 SNEGSKA (reference sequence). The V and J ends lost 3 bases and 4 bases, in that order; junction bases with no gene match: 5. Here the CDR3 reads CSARGTGASYGYTF. CDR3 coding DNA: TGCAGTGCTAGGGGGACAGGGGCATCCTATGGCTACACCTTC.

This clonotype turned up a few times. The DNA for the CDR3 is TGTGCCAGCAGTTACTCGGGGGACAGCTCTCCTGAAAAACTGTTTTTT. This gives the protein CASSYSGDSSPEKLFF. This sequence joins TRBV6-5 and TRBJ1-4, with 7 bases aligning to TRBD1. Germline CDR1 and CDR2: MNHEY and SVGAGI. The CDR3 totals 16 residues. Losses at the gene ends were 0 bases for V and 7 bases for J; bases not matched to a gene: 8.

This clonotype has only one observation. This chain uses TRBV6-1 with TRBJ2-3; no clear D gene. Trimming cost V 4 bases and J 1 base, with 15 bases left between them. Germline V gene data show CDR1 as MNHNS and CDR2 as SASEGT. The CDR3 covers 16 residues. CDR3 nucleotides: TGTGCCAGCAGTGGCGCGGTAGGAGTACGCACAGATACGCAGTATTTT. It translates to CASSGAVGVRTDTQYF.

The chain carries TRBV20-1 and TRBJ2-7, with a tentative D call TRBD1 (5 bases). The CDR3 covers 14 residues. The ends were cut back, 7 bases at V and 2 bases at J, with 18 bases in the middle. Germline V gene data show CDR1 as DFQATT and CDR2 as SNEGSKA (reference sequence). The chain's CDR3 is CSVRTQGNTYEQYF. CDR3 DNA: TGCAGTGTTCGTACTCAGGGCAATACCTACGAGCAGTACTTC.

The V gene is TRBV20-1, the J gene TRBJ2-7; D uncertain. V was trimmed by 1 base and J by 3 bases, leaving 16 bases between them. Germline values: CDR1 DFQATT, CDR2 SNEGSKA (reference sequence). The CDR3 totals 15 residues. CDR3 sequence: CSARGGGRAYYEQYF. CDR3 DNA sequence: TGCAGTGCTAGAGGAGGCGGTAGGGCCTACTACGAGCAGTACTTC.

The chain joins TRBV20-1 to TRBJ2-2; 9 bases fit TRBD2. Trimming at V came to 3 bases and at J to 3 bases, leaving 5 bases not matched to a gene. The CDR3 runs to 15 residues. From germline, CDR1 is DFQATT and CDR2 SNEGSKA (reference sequence). The CDR3 loop is CSARVRGRDTGELFF. The DNA of the CDR3 is TGCAGTGCTAGGGTCCGCGGGAGGGACACCGGGGAGCTGTTTTTT.

Only a few counts were recorded for this clonotype. This sequence joins TRBV20-1 and TRBJ1-1, with 10 positions matching TRBD1. This CDR3 is built from 17 residues. The V gene end was trimmed by 3 bases and the J gene end by 9 bases; junction bases not matched to a gene: 19. The germline V gene encodes CDR1 DFQATT and CDR2 SNEGSKA (reference sequence). For the CDR3, the DNA is TGCAGTGCTAGGAAGGGGGGACAGGGGATCGGGGCGCTGAAAGCTTTCTTT. Its translation is CSARKGGQGIGALKAFF.

The gene calls are TRBV29-1 and TRBJ1-1; the D is unclear. CDR3 size: 13 residues. CDR1 and CDR2 from the germline V gene are SQVTM and ANQGSEA. Trimming stripped 3 bases from V and 8 bases from J, with 16 bases between. As DNA, the CDR3 is TGCAGCGTTGAGAAGGTCTCGGCCATCGAAGCTTTCTTT. It is translated as CSVEKVSAIEAFF.

The CDR3 region is CATSDSTVLIGGYTF. As DNA, the CDR3 is TGTGCCACCAGTGATTCCACAGTACTGATCGGAGGCTACACCTTC. The gene calls are TRBV24-1 and TRBJ1-2, with D unresolved. V lost 2 bases, J lost 8 bases, and 17 bases lay in between. Germline V CDR1 and CDR2: KGHDR, SFDVKD. The CDR3 covers 15 residues.

V and J are TRBV5-4 and TRBJ2-1; possibly TRBD1 for D (6 bases). V was cut by 3 bases and J by 4 bases, with 17 bases left in between. Germline V gene sequence: CDR1 SGHNT, CDR2 YYREEE (reference sequence). There are 16 residues in the CDR3. CDR3 DNA: TGTGCCAGCAGCTCCTCGACAGGCCTCCGATACAATGAGCAGTTCTTC. Translated: CASSSSTGLRYNEQFF.